One sample yielded the 8 T cell receptor beta chains listed below, sequenced in a study of blood T cell repertoires in COVID-19. Here immunoSEQ multiplex PCR was the method, and the copy in TCRdb shows in-frame clones only, minus some. The repertoire holds a few hundred thousand clones, around 91% seen once, with about 1.1% in the top ten. Source material: PBMCs or T cells enriched from blood (not recorded which). The receptors stem from a man younger than 45 who had recovered from COVID-19.

The V gene is TRBV24-1, the J gene TRBJ2-7; TRBD1 matches 8 bases. Looked up from germline, CDR1 is KGHDR and CDR2 is SFDVKD. The V segment lost 9 bases and the J segment 0 bases; nucleotides outside the gene matches: 6. This CDR3 has 14 residues. The CDR3 loop reads CATGGTGSSYEQYF. The DNA of the CDR3 is TGTGCCACCGGGGGGACAGGTAGCTCCTACGAGCAGTACTTC.

The gene calls are TRBV19 and TRBJ1-1; perhaps TRBD1 as D (6 bases). V lost 4 bases and J 8 bases, leaving 14 bases between the germline ends. The CDR3 covers 13 residues. Looked up from germline, CDR1 is LNHDA and CDR2 is SQIVND (reference sequence). The CDR3 spells CASSTTRRGEAFF. CDR3 in DNA: TGTGCCAGTAGTACCACCCGAAGGGGGGAAGCTTTCTTT.

The chain recombines TRBV12-3 or TRBV12-4 with TRBJ2-3, with D maybe TRBD1 (7 bases). V dropped 5 bases and J dropped 6 bases, with 12 bases sitting between them. CDR3 length: 13 amino acids. The CDR3 sequence: CASSGRGVDTQYF. In DNA form, the CDR3 reads TGTGCCAGCAGTGGCAGGGGGGTTGATACGCAGTATTTT.

Comments on this clone: This same CDR3 is encoded by further DNA sequences in the sample. The rearrangement joins TRBV6-5 to TRBJ2-2; tentatively, D is TRBD1 (6 bases). Germline V gene sequence: CDR1 MNHEY, CDR2 SVGAGI. The CDR3 totals 15 residues. Trimming took 4 bases from V and 0 from J, leaving 9 bases between them. CDR3 coding DNA: TGTGCCAGCAGTTCCGGACAGACGAACACCGGGGAGCTGTTTTTT. Translating gives CASSSGQTNTGELFF.

The V and J genes are TRBV4-1 and TRBJ2-7; tentative D call: TRBD2 (5 bases). CDR1 is MGHRA and CDR2 is YSYEKL in the germline V gene. The CDR3 sequence is 14 residues long. Trimming shortened V by 4 bases and J by 4 bases, and 14 bases separated the two germline ends. CDR3 coding DNA: TGCGCCAGCAGCCCCCGGGAAACCAGTTACGAGCAGTACTTC. It translates to CASSPRETSYEQYF.

This rearrangement joins TRBV3-1 (or the pseudogene TRBV3-2) to TRBJ1-1; D perhaps matches TRBD1 (6 bases). Trimming pared 5 bases from V and 1 base from J, leaving 17 bases between. This CDR3 is 16 amino acids long. CDR1 and CDR2 (germline): LGHDT, YNNKEL (reference sequence). The DNA of the CDR3 is TGTGCCAGCAGCACAGGGACCCACCTGGGGAACACTGAAGCTTTCTTT. Translating it yields CASSTGTHLGNTEAFF.

The V call is TRBV3-1 (or the pseudogene TRBV3-2), the J call TRBJ2-2; 13 bases fit TRBD2. The CDR3 has 16 residues. J lost 7 bases, V lost 2 bases, and 4 bases had no gene match. Per the germline V gene, CDR1 is LGHDT and CDR2 is YNNKEL (reference sequence). DNA of the CDR3: TGTGCCAGCAGCCAACGGACTAGCGGGAGTATCGGGGAGCTGTTTTTT. Its translation is CASSQRTSGSIGELFF.

The chain has TRBV19 and TRBJ2-7; 7 bases fit TRBD2. This CDR3 is 13 amino acids long. J gave up 3 bases and V 4 bases, and 3 bases lay outside the gene matches. Germline V lookup: CDR1 LNHDA, CDR2 SQIVND (reference sequence). CDR3 protein: CASSRGRDYEQYF. The CDR3 DNA is TGTGCCAGTAGTAGAGGGAGGGACTACGAGCAGTACTTC.